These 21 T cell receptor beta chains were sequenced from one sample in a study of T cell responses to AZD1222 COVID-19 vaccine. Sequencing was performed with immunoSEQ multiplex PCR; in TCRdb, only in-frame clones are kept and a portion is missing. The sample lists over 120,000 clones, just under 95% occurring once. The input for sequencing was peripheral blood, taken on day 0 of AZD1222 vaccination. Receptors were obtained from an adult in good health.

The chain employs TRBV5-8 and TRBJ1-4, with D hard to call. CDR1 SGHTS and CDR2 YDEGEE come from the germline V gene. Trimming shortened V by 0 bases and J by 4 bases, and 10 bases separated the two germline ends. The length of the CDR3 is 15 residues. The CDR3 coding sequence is TGTGCCAGCAGCTTGGTCTGGGAAGTTAATGAAAAACTGTTTTTT. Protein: CASSLVWEVNEKLFF.

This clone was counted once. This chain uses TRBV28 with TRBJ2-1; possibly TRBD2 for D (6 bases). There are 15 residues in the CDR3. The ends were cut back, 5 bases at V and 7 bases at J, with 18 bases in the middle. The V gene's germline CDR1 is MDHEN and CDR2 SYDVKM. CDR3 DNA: TGTGCCAGCAGTATCCAGGGACTGGAAAAAAATGAGCAGTTCTTC. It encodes CASSIQGLEKNEQFF.

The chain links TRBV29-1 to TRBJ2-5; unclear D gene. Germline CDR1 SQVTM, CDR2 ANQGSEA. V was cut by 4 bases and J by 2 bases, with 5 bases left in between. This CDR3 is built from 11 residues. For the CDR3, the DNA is TGCAGCGTTGCTCTTCAAGAGACCCAGTACTTC. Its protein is CSVALQETQYF.

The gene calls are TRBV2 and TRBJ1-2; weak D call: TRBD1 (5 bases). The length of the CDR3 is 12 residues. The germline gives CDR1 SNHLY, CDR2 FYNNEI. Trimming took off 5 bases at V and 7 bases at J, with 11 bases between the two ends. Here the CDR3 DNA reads TGTGCCAGCAGTAAGGGACCGGGTGGCTACACCTTC. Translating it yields CASSKGPGGYTF.

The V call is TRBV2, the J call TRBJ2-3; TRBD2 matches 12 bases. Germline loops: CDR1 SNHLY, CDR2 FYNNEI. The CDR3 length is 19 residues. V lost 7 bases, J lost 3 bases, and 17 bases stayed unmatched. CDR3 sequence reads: CASTPTGLAGGPWTDTQYF. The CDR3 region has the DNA TGTGCCAGCACCCCGACGGGGCTAGCGGGGGGGCCCTGGACAGATACGCAGTATTTT.

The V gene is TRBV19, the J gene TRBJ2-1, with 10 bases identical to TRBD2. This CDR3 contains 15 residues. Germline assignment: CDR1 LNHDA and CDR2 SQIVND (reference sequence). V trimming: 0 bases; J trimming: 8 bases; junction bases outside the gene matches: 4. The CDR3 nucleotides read TGTGCCAGTAGTATAGAAGCGGGAGGGCCGTATGAGCAGTTCTTC. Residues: CASSIEAGGPYEQFF.

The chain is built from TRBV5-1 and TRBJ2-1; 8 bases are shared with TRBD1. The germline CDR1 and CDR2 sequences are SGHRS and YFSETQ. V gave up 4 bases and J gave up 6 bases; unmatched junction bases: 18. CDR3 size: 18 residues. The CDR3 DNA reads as TGCGCCAGCAGCCCCTATGGTGGGGGACAGGCATCCCCCAATGAGCAGTTCTTC. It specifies CASSPYGGGQASPNEQFF. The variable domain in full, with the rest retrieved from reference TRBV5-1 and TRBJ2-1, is KAGVTQTPRYLIKTRGQQVTLSCSPISGHRSVSWYQQTPGQGLQFLFEYFSETQRNKGNFPGRFSGRQFSNSRSEMNVSTLELGDSALYLCASSPYGGGQASPNEQFFGPGTRLTVL.

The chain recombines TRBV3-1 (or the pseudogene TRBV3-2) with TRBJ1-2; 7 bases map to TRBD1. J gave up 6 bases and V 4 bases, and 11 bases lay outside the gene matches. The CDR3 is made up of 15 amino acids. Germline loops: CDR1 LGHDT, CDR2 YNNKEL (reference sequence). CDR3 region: CASSLKVQGWNGYTF. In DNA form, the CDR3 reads TGTGCCAGCAGCCTAAAGGTACAGGGGTGGAATGGCTACACCTTC.

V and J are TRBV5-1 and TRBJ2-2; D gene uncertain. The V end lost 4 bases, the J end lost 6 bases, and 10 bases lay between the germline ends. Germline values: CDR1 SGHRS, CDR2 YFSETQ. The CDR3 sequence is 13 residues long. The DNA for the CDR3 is TGCGCCAGCAGCGCGGTAGAAGCCGGGGAGCTGTTTTTT. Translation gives CASSAVEAGELFF.

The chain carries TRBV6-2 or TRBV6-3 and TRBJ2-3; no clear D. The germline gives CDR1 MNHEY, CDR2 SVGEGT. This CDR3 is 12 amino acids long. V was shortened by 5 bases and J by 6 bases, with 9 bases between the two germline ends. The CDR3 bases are TGTGCCAGCAGTCTCCTCGGGGATACGCAGTATTTT. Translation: CASSLLGDTQYF.

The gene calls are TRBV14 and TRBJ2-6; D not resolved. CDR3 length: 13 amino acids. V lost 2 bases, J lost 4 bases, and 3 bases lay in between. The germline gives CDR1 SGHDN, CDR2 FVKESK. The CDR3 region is CASSQLGANVLTF. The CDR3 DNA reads TGTGCCAGCAGCCAACTAGGGGCCAACGTCCTGACTTTC.

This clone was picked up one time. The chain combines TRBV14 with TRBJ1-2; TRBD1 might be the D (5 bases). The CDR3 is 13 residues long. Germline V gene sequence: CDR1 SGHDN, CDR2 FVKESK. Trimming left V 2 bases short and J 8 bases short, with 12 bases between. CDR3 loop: CASSQRGVRGYTF. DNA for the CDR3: TGTGCCAGCAGCCAAAGAGGGGTACGGGGCTACACCTTC.

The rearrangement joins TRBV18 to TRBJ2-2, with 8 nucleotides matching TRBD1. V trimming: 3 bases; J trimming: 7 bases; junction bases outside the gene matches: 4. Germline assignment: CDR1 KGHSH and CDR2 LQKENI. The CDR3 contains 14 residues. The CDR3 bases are TGTGCCAGCTCACCGCAGGGGGCTGACGGGGAGCTGTTTTTT. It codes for CASSPQGADGELFF. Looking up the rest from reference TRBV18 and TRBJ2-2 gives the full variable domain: NAGVMQNPRHLVRRRGQEARLRCSPMKGHSHVYWYRQLPEEGLKFMVYLQKENIIDESGMPKERFSAEFPKEGPSILRIQQVVRGDSAAYFCASSPQGADGELFFGEGSRLTVL.

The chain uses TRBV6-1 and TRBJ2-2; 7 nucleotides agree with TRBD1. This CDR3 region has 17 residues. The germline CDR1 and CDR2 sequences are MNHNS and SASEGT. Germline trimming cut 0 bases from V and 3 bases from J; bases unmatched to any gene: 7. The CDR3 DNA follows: TGTGCCAGCAGTGAAGCAGGGTACAGGGGTGACACCGGGGAGCTGTTTTTT. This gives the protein CASSEAGYRGDTGELFF.

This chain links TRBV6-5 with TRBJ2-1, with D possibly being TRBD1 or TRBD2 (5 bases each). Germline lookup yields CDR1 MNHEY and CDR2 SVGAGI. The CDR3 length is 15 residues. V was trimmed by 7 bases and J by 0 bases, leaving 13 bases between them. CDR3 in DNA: TGTGCCAGCATCTCAAGGGGAGACTCCTACAATGAGCAGTTCTTC. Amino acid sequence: CASISRGDSYNEQFF.

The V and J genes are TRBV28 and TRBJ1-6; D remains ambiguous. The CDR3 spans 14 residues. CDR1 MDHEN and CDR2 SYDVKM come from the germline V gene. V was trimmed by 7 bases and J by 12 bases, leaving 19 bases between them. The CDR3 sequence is CASIPDTSYRPLHF. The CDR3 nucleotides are TGTGCCAGCATTCCAGACACATCTTACCGACCCCTCCACTTT.

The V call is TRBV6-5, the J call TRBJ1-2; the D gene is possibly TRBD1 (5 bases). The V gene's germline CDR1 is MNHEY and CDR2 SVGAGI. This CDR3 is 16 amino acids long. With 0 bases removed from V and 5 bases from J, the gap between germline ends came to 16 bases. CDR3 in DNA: TGTGCCAGCAGTTACTCGGGGGGGACGCACCTTTATGGCTACACCTTC. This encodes CASSYSGGTHLYGYTF.

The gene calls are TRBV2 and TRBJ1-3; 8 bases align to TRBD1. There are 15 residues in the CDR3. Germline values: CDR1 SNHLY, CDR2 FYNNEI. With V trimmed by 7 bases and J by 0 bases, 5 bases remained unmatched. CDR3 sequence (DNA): TGTGCCAGCAAGGCAGGGGGCCTCTCTGGAAACACCATATATTTT. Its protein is CASKAGGLSGNTIYF.

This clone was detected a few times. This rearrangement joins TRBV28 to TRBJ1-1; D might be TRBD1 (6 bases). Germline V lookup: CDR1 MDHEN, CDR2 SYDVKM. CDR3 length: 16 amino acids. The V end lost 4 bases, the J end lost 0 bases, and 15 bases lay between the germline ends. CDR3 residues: CASSSGGAPMNTEAFF. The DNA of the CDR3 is TGTGCCAGCAGTTCTGGGGGCGCACCCATGAACACTGAAGCTTTCTTT.

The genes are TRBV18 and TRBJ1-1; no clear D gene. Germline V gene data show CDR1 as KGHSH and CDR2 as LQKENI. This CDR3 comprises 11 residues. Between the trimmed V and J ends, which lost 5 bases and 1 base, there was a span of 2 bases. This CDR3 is CASSENTEAFF. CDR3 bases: TGTGCCAGCTCAGAGAACACTGAAGCTTTCTTT.

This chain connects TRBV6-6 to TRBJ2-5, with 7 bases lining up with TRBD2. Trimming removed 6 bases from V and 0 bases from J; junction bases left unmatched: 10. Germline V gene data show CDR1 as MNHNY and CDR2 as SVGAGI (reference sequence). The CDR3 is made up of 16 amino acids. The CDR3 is CASSPRTAGYQETQYF. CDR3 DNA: TGTGCCAGCAGCCCGCGCACAGCGGGGTACCAAGAGACCCAGTACTTC.